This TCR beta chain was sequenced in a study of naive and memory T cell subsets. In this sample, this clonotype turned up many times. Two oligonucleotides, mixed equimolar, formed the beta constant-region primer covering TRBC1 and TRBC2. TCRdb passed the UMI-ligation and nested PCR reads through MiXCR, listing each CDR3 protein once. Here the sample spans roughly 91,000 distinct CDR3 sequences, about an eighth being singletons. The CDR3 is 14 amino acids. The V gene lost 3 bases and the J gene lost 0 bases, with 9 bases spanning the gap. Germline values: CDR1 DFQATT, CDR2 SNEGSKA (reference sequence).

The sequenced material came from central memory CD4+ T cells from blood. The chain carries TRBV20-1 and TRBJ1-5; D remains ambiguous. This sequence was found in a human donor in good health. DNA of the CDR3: TGCAGTGCTAGGGAGGGAAGTAGCAATCAGCCCCAGCATTTT. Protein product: CSAREGSSNQPQHF.